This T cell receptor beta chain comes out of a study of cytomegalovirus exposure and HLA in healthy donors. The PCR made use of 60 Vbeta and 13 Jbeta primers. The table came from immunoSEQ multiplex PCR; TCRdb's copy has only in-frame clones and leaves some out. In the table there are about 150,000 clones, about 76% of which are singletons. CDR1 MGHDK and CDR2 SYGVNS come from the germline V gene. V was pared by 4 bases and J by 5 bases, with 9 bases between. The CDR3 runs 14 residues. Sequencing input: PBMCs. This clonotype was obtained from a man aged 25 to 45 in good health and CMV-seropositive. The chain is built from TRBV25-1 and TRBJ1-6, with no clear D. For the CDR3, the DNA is TGTGCCAGCAGTGCTGACTTAGATAATTCACCCCTCCACTTT. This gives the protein CASSADLDNSPLHF. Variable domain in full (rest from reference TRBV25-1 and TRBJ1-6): EADIYQTPRYLVIGTGKKITLECSQTMGHDKMYWYQQDPGMELHLIHYSYGVNSTEKGDLSSESTVSRIRTEHFPLTLESARPSHTSQYLCASSADLDNSPLHFGNGTRLTVT.